These 5 T cell receptor beta chains were all obtained from the same sample, sequenced in a study of OX40 agonist ivuxolimab in advanced cancers. The method was immunoSEQ multiplex PCR; TCRdb's version includes in-frame clones alone and lacks a portion of them. Of under 85,000 clones in the sample, over 75% are singletons; the top ten hold roughly 3.1%. Sequencing was performed on CD4+ or CD8+ T cells sorted from blood, taken in a trial of the OX40 agonist ivuxolimab. These receptor sequences come from an adult with an advanced solid tumor such as melanoma, head and neck, liver or kidney cancer.

The chain employs TRBV5-1 and TRBJ2-1; 9 bases fit TRBD1. In germline, CDR1 is SGHRS, CDR2 YFSETQ. This CDR3 spans 16 amino acids. Losses at the gene ends were 4 bases for V and 6 bases for J; bases not matched to a gene: 11. The CDR3 bases are TGCGCCAGCAGCAACCCACCGGGACAGGGTAGCAATGAGCAGTTCTTC. Translated: CASSNPPGQGSNEQFF.

The chain has TRBV5-4 and TRBJ1-1, with 7 bases lining up with TRBD1. Losses at the gene ends were 4 bases for V and 2 bases for J; bases not matched to a gene: 8. Germline V gene lookup returns CDR1 SGHNT and CDR2 YYREEE (reference sequence). The CDR3 covers 15 residues. CDR3 residues: CASSHPDRVNTEAFF. Here the CDR3 DNA reads TGTGCCAGCAGCCACCCCGACAGGGTCAACACTGAAGCTTTCTTT.

The genes are TRBV15 and TRBJ1-2; D uncertain. This CDR3 has 14 residues. The germline CDR1 and CDR2 sequences are LNHNV and YYDKDF (reference sequence). V was cut by 2 bases and J by 0 bases, with 7 bases left in between. The CDR3 DNA follows: TGTGCCACCAGCAGACGGTTCTCTAACTATGGCTACACCTTC. Its translation is CATSRRFSNYGYTF.

In nucleotides, the CDR3 is TGTGCCACCCAGGCGGAGGGCGAAGGTAATGAAAAACTGTTTTTT. Its translation: CATQAEGEGNEKLFF. The chain recombines TRBV19 with TRBJ1-4; D is unclear. V was clipped by 10 bases and J by 4 bases, with 19 bases between them. Germline V gives CDR1 LNHDA, CDR2 SQIVND (reference sequence). The CDR3 sequence is 15 residues long.

Only one count was recorded for this clone. Here the CDR3 DNA reads TGTGCCATTTCGGGGCCCCCGGGCGCTGAAGCTTTCTTT. As protein: CAISGPPGAEAFF. The rearrangement links TRBV10-3 to TRBJ1-1, with a tentative D call TRBD1 (5 bases). The CDR3 sequence is 13 residues long. The ends were cut back, 9 bases at V and 6 bases at J, with 17 bases in the middle. Germline V CDR1 and CDR2: ENHRY, SYGVKD.